Below, 18 T cell receptor beta chains from the same sample are listed, as sequenced in a study of Graves' ophthalmopathy and Graves' hyperthyroidism. Amplification of TCR beta CDR3 regions used RNA transcripts. RT-PCR in the first round used HTBI primers; a second-round multiplex PCR followed. Using its own MiXCR run on the multiplex PCR reads, TCRdb lists one record per CDR3 protein. The table has 170,000 or so distinct CDR3 sequences, more than 30% seen once. Specimen: peripheral blood. The receptors originated from a woman aged 40-49 years with Graves' ophthalmopathy.

At least ten counts were recorded for this clonotype. The rearrangement joins TRBV29-1 to TRBJ1-1; the D gene is possibly TRBD1 (5 bases). Trimming left V 6 bases short and J 0 bases short, with 14 bases between. Germline lookup yields CDR1 SQVTM and CDR2 ANQGSEA. The CDR3 is made up of 14 amino acids. This chain's CDR3 is CSVRGGVMNTEAFF. The DNA of the CDR3 is TGCAGCGTACGGGGGGGAGTCATGAACACTGAAGCTTTCTTT.

This clonotype was detected ten times or more. The genes are TRBV27 and TRBJ2-7; the match to TRBD2 covers 8 bases. There are 14 residues in the CDR3. Per germline, CDR1 MNHEY and CDR2 SMNVEV (reference sequence). V shed 1 base, J shed 6 bases, and the junction held 5 bases outside the gene matches. The CDR3 bases are TGTGCCAGCAGTTTATTCGGGGGGGTTGGCGAGCAGTACTTC. Translating gives CASSLFGGVGEQYF.

This clonotype was observed many times. This rearrangement joins TRBV20-1 to TRBJ2-2; D remains unclear. CDR1 DFQATT and CDR2 SNEGSKA come from the germline V gene (reference sequence). There are 15 residues in the CDR3. V lost 6 bases, J lost 6 bases, and 20 bases lay in between. CDR3 coding DNA: TGCAGTGCCCAACCCCCCTACGAAAGGCCCGGGGAGCTGTTTTTT. Amino acid sequence: CSAQPPYERPGELFF.

This clonotype was found many times. This chain links TRBV2 with TRBJ1-1; D is uncertain. This CDR3 is 14 amino acids long. V shed 4 bases and J shed 0 bases, with 9 bases lying between them. Germline V gene sequence: CDR1 SNHLY, CDR2 FYNNEI. The CDR3 DNA reads TGTGCCAGCAGTGTTGAGGGCATGAACACTGAAGCTTTCTTT. It specifies CASSVEGMNTEAFF.

This clonotype was counted at least ten times. J is TRBJ2-7 and V is TRBV28; unclear D gene. The CDR3 has 13 residues. CDR1 is MDHEN and CDR2 is SYDVKM in the germline V gene. Trimming pared 4 bases from V and 0 bases from J, leaving 7 bases between. The CDR3 DNA sequence: TGTGCCAGCAGTTACCCCAACTCCTACGAGCAGTACTTC. Amino acid sequence: CASSYPNSYEQYF.

The J gene is TRBJ2-7, the V gene TRBV11-2, with TRBD2 matching 11 bases. CDR1 and CDR2 (germline): SGHAT, FQNNGV. The V segment lost 2 bases and the J segment 1 base; nucleotides outside the gene matches: 7. This CDR3 is 17 amino acids long. CDR3 sequence: CASSLTSGSRPSYEQYF. The DNA of the CDR3 is TGTGCCAGCAGCTTAACTAGCGGGAGCCGTCCTTCCTACGAGCAGTACTTC.

This clonotype was counted once. V gene TRBV6-1 combines with J gene TRBJ1-1; TRBD1 matches at 8 bases. Germline V gene lookup returns CDR1 MNHNS and CDR2 SASEGT. This CDR3 contains 12 residues. Losses at the gene ends were 5 bases for V and 13 bases for J; bases not matched to a gene: 9. The CDR3 nucleotides read TGTGCCAGCAGTCCGACAGGGGATTTCGTTTTCTTT. This translates into CASSPTGDFVFF.

The J gene is TRBJ2-2, the V gene TRBV6-2 or TRBV6-3, with 10 bases aligning to TRBD1. CDR1 and CDR2 from the germline V gene are MNHEY and SVGEGT. J gave up 6 bases and V 2 bases, and 3 bases lay outside the gene matches. The CDR3 extends over 15 amino acids. In DNA, the CDR3 is TGTGCCAGCAGTTACCGGACAGGGGGTCCCGGGGAGCTGTTTTTT. Amino acid sequence: CASSYRTGGPGELFF.

This clonotype was observed many times. The chain links TRBV4-1 to TRBJ2-7; D is perhaps TRBD1 (5 bases). The CDR3 loop spans 13 amino acids. The V and J ends lost 6 bases and 0 bases respectively, with 9 bases between them. Germline CDR1 and CDR2: MGHRA and YSYEKL. The CDR3 reads CASSTGSSYEQYF. Written as DNA, the CDR3 is TGCGCCAGCAGTACAGGTAGCTCCTACGAGCAGTACTTC.

The chain combines TRBV7-2 with TRBJ2-4, with 7 positions matching TRBD2. Germline values: CDR1 SGHTA, CDR2 FQGNSA. V was pared by 4 bases and J by 9 bases, with 9 bases of the junction left unmatched. The CDR3 sequence is 14 residues long. CDR3 region: CASSSGLVGTIQYF. CDR3 nucleotide sequence: TGTGCCAGCAGCTCCGGACTAGTTGGAACCATTCAGTACTTC.

Many counts were recorded for this clonotype. V gene TRBV9 combines with J gene TRBJ2-5, with D possibly TRBD2 on 5 matching bases. Germline V gives CDR1 SGDLS, CDR2 YYNGEE. V shed 3 bases and J shed 0 bases, with 9 bases lying between them. This CDR3 region has 14 residues. The CDR3 DNA sequence: TGTGCCAGCAGCGGCTCGGGGAACCAAGAGACCCAGTACTTC. Translation gives CASSGSGNQETQYF.

The chain links TRBV12-3 or TRBV12-4 to TRBJ2-7; D is perhaps TRBD2 (7 bases). V was pared by 6 bases and J by 2 bases, with 20 bases between. The CDR3 extends over 16 amino acids. CDR3 sequence: CASSQRGTGGPYEQYF. CDR3 DNA: TGTGCCAGCAGCCAGAGGGGGACGGGAGGTCCCTACGAGCAGTACTTC.

At least ten counts were recorded for this clonotype. This chain links TRBV4-1 with TRBJ1-1; maybe TRBD1 (5 bases). The CDR3 extends over 15 amino acids. V lost 2 bases to trimming and J lost 1 base, with 11 bases between them. From germline, CDR1 is MGHRA and CDR2 YSYEKL. For the CDR3, the DNA is TGCGCCAGCAGCCAATATATGACAGCGAACACTGAAGCTTTCTTT. This sequence encodes CASSQYMTANTEAFF.

Ten or more counts support this clonotype. This chain links TRBV7-2 with TRBJ2-7; 8 bases match TRBD1. The ends lost 5 bases at V and 3 bases at J; junction bases unmatched: 3. This CDR3 is built from 13 residues. CDR1 and CDR2 from the germline V gene are SGHTA and FQGNSA. The CDR3 region is CASSRDRIYEQYF. The CDR3 DNA reads as TGTGCCAGCAGCCGGGACAGGATCTACGAGCAGTACTTC.

This clonotype has a single count. The chain recombines TRBV6-1 with TRBJ2-5, with a possible D match to TRBD1 (5 bases). In germline, CDR1 is MNHNS, CDR2 SASEGT. The V gene lost 4 bases and the J gene lost 5 bases, with 17 bases spanning the gap. The CDR3 contains 15 residues. CDR3 residues: CASSAYQGATETQYF. The CDR3 DNA reads TGTGCCAGCAGTGCCTACCAGGGTGCGACGGAGACCCAGTACTTC.

This clonotype came up many times. CDR3 nucleotides: TGTGCCAGCAGCCTAGGGGGCGGGGGGGGAGAGACCCAGTACTTC. Encoded protein: CASSLGGGGGETQYF. This chain connects TRBV12-3 or TRBV12-4 to TRBJ2-5; TRBD2 matches at 9 bases. Trimming at V came to 6 bases and at J to 4 bases, leaving 9 bases not matched to a gene. This CDR3 comprises 15 residues.

The chain couples TRBV12-3 or TRBV12-4 to TRBJ1-6; 8 positions agree with TRBD1. With V trimmed by 6 bases and J by 8 bases, 3 bases remained unmatched. The CDR3 length is 13 residues. The CDR3, as DNA: TGTGCCAGCAGACCAGGGGGCGATTCACCCCTCCACTTT. It specifies CASRPGGDSPLHF.

This clonotype has ten or more counts. CDR3: CASTWGMEQPQHF. CDR3 DNA: TGTGCCAGCACTTGGGGGATGGAGCAGCCCCAGCATTTT. The rearrangement joins TRBV6-2 or TRBV6-3 to TRBJ1-5, with a possible D match to TRBD1 (5 bases). Trimming left V 7 bases short and J 7 bases short, with 14 bases between. CDR1 and CDR2 (germline): MNHEY, SVGEGT. The CDR3 extends over 13 amino acids.